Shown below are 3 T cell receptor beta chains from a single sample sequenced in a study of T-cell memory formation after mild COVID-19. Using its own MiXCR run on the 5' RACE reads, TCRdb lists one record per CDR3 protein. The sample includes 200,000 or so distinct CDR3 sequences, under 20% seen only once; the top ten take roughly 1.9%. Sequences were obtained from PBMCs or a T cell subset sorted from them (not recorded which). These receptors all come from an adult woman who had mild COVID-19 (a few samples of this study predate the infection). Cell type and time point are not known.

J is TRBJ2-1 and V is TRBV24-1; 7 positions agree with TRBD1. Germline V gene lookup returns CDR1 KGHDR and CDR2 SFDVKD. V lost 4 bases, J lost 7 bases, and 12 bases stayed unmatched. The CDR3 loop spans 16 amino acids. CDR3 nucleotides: TGTGCCACCAGTGACCGTGACAGGGTCGAGGGGAATGAGCAGTTCTTC. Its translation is CATSDRDRVEGNEQFF.

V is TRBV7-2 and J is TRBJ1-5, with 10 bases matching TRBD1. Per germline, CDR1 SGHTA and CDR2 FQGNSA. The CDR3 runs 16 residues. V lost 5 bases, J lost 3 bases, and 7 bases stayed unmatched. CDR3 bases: TGTGCCAGCAGCCCCGGGACAGGGGTGAACAATCAGCCCCAGCATTTT. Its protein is CASSPGTGVNNQPQHF.

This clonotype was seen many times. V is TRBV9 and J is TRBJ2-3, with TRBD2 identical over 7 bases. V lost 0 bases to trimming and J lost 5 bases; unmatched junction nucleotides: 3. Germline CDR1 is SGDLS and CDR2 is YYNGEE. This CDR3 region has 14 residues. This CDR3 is CASSVAGGGDTQYF. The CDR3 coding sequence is TGTGCCAGCAGCGTAGCGGGAGGAGGAGATACGCAGTATTTT. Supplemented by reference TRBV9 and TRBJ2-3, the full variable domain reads DSGVTQTPKHLITATGQRVTLRCSPRSGDLSVYWYQQSLDQGLQFLIQYYNGEERAKGNILERFSAQQFPDLHSELNLSSLELGDSALYFCASSVAGGGDTQYFGPGTRLTVL.